Presented here are 2 T cell receptor beta chains from one specimen sequenced in a study of cytomegalovirus exposure and HLA in healthy donors. The PCR was carried out with 60 Vbeta primers and 13 Jbeta primers. The method was immunoSEQ multiplex PCR; TCRdb's version includes in-frame clones alone and lacks a portion of them. Of more than 100,000 clones in the sample, 77% are singletons; the top ten hold around 1.3%. Sequencing was done on a sample of PBMCs. Source of these receptors: a woman in her 40s in good health and CMV-seronegative.

This clone showed up just once. The V and J genes are TRBV19 and TRBJ2-5; 8 bases align to TRBD2. V gave up 8 bases and J gave up 7 bases; unmatched junction bases: 15. The CDR3 consists of 15 residues. Germline CDR1 LNHDA, CDR2 SQIVND (reference sequence). CDR3: CASGPSGGLPRTQYF. The CDR3 nucleotides are TGTGCCAGTGGACCCAGCGGGGGACTTCCTAGGACCCAGTACTTC. The full variable domain, with the rest looked up from reference TRBV19 and TRBJ2-5, is DGGITQSPKYLFRKEGQNVTLSCEQNLNHDAMYWYRQDPGQGLRLIYYSQIVNDFQKGDIAEGYSVSREKKESFPLTVTSAQKNPTAFYLCASGPSGGLPRTQYFGPGTRLLVL.

The chain uses TRBV11-2 and TRBJ2-2; 13 bases are a match to TRBD2. This CDR3 is built from 19 residues. The V gene's germline CDR1 is SGHAT and CDR2 FQNNGV. Losses at the gene ends were 5 bases for V and 0 bases for J; bases not matched to a gene: 9. The CDR3 sequence is CASSPRPTSGGSNTGELFF. CDR3 DNA: TGTGCCAGCAGCCCCCGACCGACTAGCGGGGGGTCGAACACCGGGGAGCTGTTTTTT.